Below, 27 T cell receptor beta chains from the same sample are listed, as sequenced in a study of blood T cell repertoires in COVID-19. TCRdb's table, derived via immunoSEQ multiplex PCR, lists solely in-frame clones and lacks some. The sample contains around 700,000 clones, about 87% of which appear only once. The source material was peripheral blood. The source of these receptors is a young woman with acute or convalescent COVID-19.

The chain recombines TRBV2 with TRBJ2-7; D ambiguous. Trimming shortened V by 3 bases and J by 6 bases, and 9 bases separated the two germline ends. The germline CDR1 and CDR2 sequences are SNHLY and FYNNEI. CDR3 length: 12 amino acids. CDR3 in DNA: TGTGCCAGCAGTGACCCCGCCGGCGAGCAGTACTTC. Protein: CASSDPAGEQYF.

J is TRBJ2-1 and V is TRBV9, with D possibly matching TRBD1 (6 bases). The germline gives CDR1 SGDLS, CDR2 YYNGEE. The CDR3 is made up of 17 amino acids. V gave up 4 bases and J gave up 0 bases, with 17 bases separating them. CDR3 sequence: CASSSRGGWSSYNEQFF. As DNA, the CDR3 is TGTGCCAGCAGCTCTAGAGGGGGTTGGAGCTCCTACAATGAGCAGTTCTTC.

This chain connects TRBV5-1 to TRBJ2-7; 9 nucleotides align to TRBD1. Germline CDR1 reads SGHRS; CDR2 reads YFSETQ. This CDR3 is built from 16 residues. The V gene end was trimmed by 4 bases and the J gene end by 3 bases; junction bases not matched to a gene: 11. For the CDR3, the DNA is TGCGCCAGCAGCCCCTGGACAGGGGCCGGATTCTACGAGCAGTACTTC. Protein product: CASSPWTGAGFYEQYF.

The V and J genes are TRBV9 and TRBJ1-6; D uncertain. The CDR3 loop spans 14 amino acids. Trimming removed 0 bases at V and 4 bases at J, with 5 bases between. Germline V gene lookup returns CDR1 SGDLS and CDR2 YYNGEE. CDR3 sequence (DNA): TGTGCCAGCAGCGTAGCAGAATATAATTCACCCCTCCACTTT. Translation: CASSVAEYNSPLHF.

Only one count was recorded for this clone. The DNA of the CDR3 is TGTGCCATCAGTCCAACAGGGATCTCTGGAAACACCATATATTTT. Protein: CAISPTGISGNTIYF. The chain has TRBV10-3 and TRBJ1-3; a possible D gene is TRBD1 (6 bases). Looked up from germline, CDR1 is ENHRY and CDR2 is SYGVKD. The V gene lost 5 bases and the J gene lost 0 bases, with 11 bases spanning the gap. CDR3 size: 15 residues.

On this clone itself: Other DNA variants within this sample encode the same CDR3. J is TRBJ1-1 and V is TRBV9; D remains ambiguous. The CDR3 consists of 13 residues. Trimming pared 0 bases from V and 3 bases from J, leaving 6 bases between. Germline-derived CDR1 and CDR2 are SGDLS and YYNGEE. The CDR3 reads CASSVGRDTEAFF. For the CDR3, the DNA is TGTGCCAGCAGCGTAGGGCGGGACACTGAAGCTTTCTTT.

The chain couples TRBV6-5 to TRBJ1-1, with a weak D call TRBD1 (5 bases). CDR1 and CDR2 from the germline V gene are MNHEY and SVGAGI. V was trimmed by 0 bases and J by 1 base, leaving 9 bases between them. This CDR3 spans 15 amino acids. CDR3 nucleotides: TGTGCCAGCAGTTACTCCTGGGGCACGAACACTGAAGCTTTCTTT. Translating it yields CASSYSWGTNTEAFF.

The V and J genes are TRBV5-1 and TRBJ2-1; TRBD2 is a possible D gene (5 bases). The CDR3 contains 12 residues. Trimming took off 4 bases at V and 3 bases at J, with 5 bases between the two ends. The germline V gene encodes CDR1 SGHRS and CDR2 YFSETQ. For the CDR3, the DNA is TGCGCCAGCAGCCGGGGCTACAATGAGCAGTTCTTC. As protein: CASSRGYNEQFF.

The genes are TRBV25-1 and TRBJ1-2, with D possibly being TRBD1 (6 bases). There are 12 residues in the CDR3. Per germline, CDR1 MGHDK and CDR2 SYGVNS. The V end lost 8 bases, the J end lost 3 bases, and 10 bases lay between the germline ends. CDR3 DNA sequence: TGTGCCAGCTCCCCAGGGGACTATGGCTACACCTTC. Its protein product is CASSPGDYGYTF.

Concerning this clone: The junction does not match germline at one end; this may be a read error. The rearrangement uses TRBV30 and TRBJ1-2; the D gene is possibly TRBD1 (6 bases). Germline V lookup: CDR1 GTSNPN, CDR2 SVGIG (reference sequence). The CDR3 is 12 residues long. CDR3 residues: CAWSFGGQTVSF. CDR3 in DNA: TGTGCCTGGAGTTTCGGAGGACAGACCGTCTCCTTC.

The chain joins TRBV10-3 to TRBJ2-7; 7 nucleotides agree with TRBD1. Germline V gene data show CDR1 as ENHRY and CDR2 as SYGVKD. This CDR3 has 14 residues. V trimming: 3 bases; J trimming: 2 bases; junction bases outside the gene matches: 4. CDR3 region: CAISDRDRTYEQYF. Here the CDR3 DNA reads TGTGCCATCAGTGACAGGGACAGAACCTACGAGCAGTACTTC.

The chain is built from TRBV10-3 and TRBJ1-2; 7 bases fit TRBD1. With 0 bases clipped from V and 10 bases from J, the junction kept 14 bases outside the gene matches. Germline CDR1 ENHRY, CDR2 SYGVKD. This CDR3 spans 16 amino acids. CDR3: CAISESKPGTAIYYTF. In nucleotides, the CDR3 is TGTGCCATCAGTGAGTCGAAACCCGGGACAGCCATATACTACACCTTC.

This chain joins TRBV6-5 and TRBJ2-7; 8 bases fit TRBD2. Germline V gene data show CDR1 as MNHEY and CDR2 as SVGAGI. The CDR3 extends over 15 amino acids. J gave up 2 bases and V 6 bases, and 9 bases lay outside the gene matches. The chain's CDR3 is CASRVGLGGPYEQYF. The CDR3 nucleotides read TGTGCCAGCAGGGTGGGACTAGGAGGGCCCTACGAGCAGTACTTC.

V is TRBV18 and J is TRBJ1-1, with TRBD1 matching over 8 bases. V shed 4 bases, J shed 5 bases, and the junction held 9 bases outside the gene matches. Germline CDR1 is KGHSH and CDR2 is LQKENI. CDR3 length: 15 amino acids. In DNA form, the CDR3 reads TGTGCCAGCTCACACTCGGACAGGGTAGGAACTGAAGCTTTCTTT. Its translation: CASSHSDRVGTEAFF.

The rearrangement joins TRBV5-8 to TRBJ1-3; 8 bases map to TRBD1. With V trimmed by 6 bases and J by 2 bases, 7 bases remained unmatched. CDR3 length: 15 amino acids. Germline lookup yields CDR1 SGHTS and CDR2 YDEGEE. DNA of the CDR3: TGTGCCAGCACATTTTCAGGGGGCCCTGGAAACACCATATATTTT. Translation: CASTFSGGPGNTIYF.

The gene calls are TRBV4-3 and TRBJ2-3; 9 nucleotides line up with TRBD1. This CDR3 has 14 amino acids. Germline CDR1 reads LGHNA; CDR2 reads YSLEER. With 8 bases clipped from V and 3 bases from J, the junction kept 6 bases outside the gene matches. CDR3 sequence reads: CASWGTGWTDTQYF. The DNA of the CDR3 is TGCGCCAGCTGGGGGACAGGGTGGACAGATACGCAGTATTTT.

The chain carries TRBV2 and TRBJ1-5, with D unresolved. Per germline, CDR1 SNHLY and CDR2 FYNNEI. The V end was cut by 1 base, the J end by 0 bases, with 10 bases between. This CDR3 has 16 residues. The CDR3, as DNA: TGTGCCAGCAGTGAAGGGGCTGAATATAGCAATCAGCCCCAGCATTTT. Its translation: CASSEGAEYSNQPQHF.

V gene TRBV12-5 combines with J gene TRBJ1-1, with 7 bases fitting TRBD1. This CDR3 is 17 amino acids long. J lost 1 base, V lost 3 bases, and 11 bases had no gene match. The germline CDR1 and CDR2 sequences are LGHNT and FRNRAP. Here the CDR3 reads CASGFPDDRQGNTEAFF. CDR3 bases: TGTGCTAGTGGTTTCCCCGACGATCGACAGGGGAACACTGAAGCTTTCTTT.

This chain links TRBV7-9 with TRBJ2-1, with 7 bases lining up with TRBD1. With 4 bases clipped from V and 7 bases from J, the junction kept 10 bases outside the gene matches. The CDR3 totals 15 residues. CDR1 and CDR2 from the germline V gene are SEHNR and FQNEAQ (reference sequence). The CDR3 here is CASSSLIQGWNEQFF. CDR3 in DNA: TGTGCCAGCAGCTCGCTGATACAGGGGTGGAATGAGCAGTTCTTC.

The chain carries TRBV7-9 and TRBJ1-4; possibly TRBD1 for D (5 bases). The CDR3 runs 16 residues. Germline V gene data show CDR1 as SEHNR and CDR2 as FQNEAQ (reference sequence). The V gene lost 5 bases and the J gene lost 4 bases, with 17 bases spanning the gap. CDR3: CASSPGGDADNEKLFF. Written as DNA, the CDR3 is TGTGCCAGCAGCCCCGGGGGGGACGCAGATAATGAAAAACTGTTTTTT.

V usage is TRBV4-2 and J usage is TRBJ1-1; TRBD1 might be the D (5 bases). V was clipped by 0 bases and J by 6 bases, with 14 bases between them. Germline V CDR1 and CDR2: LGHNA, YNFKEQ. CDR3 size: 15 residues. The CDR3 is CASSQDRGGSAEAFF. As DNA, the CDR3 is TGTGCCAGCAGCCAAGATCGCGGGGGTAGTGCTGAAGCTTTCTTT.

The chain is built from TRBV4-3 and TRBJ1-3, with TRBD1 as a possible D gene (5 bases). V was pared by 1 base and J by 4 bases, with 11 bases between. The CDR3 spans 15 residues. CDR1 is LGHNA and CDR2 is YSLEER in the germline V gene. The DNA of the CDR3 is TGCGCCAGCAGCCAAGTTACGGGGGTCGGAAACACCATATATTTT. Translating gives CASSQVTGVGNTIYF.

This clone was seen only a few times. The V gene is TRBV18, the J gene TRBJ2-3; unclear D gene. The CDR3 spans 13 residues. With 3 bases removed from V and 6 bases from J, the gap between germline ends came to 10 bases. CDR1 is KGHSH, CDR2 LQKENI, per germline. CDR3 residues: CASSPFLGDTQYF. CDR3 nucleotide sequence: TGTGCCAGCTCACCTTTCCTCGGGGATACGCAGTATTTT. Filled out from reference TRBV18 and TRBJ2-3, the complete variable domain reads NAGVMQNPRHLVRRRGQEARLRCSPMKGHSHVYWYRQLPEEGLKFMVYLQKENIIDESGMPKERFSAEFPKEGPSILRIQQVVRGDSAAYFCASSPFLGDTQYFGPGTRLTVL.

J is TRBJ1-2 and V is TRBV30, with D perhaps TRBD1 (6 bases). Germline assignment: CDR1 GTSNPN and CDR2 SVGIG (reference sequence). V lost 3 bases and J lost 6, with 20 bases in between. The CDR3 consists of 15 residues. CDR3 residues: CAWSAGASLKNGYTF. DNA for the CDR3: TGTGCCTGGAGCGCGGGGGCTAGTCTCAAAAATGGCTACACCTTC.

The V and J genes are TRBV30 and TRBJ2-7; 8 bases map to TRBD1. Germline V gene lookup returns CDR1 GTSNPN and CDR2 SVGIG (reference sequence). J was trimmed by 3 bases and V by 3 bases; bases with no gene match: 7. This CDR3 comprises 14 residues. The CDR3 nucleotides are TGTGCCTGGAGCGAAGGACAGGGCTTCTACGAGCAGTACTTC. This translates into CAWSEGQGFYEQYF.

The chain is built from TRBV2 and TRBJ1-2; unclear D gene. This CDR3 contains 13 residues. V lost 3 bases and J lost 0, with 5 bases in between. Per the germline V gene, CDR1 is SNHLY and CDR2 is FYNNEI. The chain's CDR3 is CASSDGPNYGYTF. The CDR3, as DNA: TGTGCCAGCAGTGACGGTCCTAACTATGGCTACACCTTC. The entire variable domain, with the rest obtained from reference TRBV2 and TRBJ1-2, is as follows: EPEVTQTPSHQVTQMGQEVILRCVPISNHLYFYWYRQILGQKVEFLVSFYNNEISEKSEIFDDQFSVERPDGSNFTLKIRSTKLEDSAMYFCASSDGPNYGYTFGSGTRLTVV.

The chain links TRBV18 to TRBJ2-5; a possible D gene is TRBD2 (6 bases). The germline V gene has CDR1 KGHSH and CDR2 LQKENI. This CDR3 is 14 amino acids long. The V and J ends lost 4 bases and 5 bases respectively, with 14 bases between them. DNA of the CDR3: TGTGCCAGCTCACTCCGGGAGAACGGGGAGACCCAGTACTTC. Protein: CASSLRENGETQYF.